The next 6 T cell receptor beta chains were all read from a single sample in a study of blood T cell repertoires in COVID-19. Sequenced by immunoSEQ multiplex PCR; TCRdb stores in-frame clones only, minus some. The table records more than 70,000 clones, roughly nine tenths of them present only once. The source material was peripheral blood. Receptors were obtained from a man in his forties or fifties with acute or convalescent COVID-19.

This sequence joins TRBV5-4 and TRBJ2-3, with 7 bases aligning to TRBD2. Germline V gene lookup returns CDR1 SGHNT and CDR2 YYREEE (reference sequence). V lost 4 bases to trimming and J lost 1 base; unmatched junction nucleotides: 15. The CDR3 has 18 residues. CDR3 nucleotide sequence: TGTGCCAGCAGCCTCGACCCGGGAGGATGGAAACGCACAGATACGCAGTATTTT. It encodes CASSLDPGGWKRTDTQYF.

The chain couples TRBV19 to TRBJ1-2; tentative D call: TRBD1 (6 bases). CDR1 and CDR2 from the germline V gene are LNHDA and SQIVND (reference sequence). The CDR3 covers 15 residues. V lost 7 bases to trimming and J lost 0 bases, with 15 bases between them. CDR3 sequence: CASIPGHSANYGYTF. In DNA form, the CDR3 reads TGTGCCAGTATCCCGGGACACTCTGCTAACTATGGCTACACCTTC.

The chain couples TRBV28 to TRBJ1-2, with D possibly matching TRBD1 (6 bases). The CDR3 totals 15 residues. CDR1 is MDHEN, CDR2 SYDVKM, per germline. The CDR3 sequence: CAIDSGGLGNYGYTF. CDR3 nucleotides: TGTGCGATCGATTCGGGGGGGCTAGGTAACTATGGCTACACCTTC.

V is TRBV5-1 and J is TRBJ2-1, with 9 positions matching TRBD2. V trimming: 1 base; J trimming: 4 bases; junction bases outside the gene matches: 6. This CDR3 comprises 16 residues. Germline-derived CDR1 and CDR2 are SGHRS and YFSETQ. CDR3 amino acids: CASSLRASGKYNEQFF. CDR3 coding DNA: TGCGCCAGCAGCTTGAGGGCTAGCGGGAAGTACAATGAGCAGTTCTTC.

This clone appeared once. The chain joins TRBV6-1 to TRBJ2-3; 9 bases agree with TRBD2. Germline values: CDR1 MNHNS, CDR2 SASEGT. The CDR3 runs to 17 residues. Trimming removed 4 bases from V and 2 bases from J; junction bases left unmatched: 10. This CDR3 is CASSVFPAGGNTDTQYF. The CDR3 DNA sequence: TGTGCCAGCAGTGTATTCCCAGCGGGGGGCAACACAGATACGCAGTATTTT.

As DNA, the CDR3 is TGTGCCAGCAGCTTTGGAGGTTATGAAAAACTGTTTTTT. Residues: CASSFGGYEKLFF. J is TRBJ1-4 and V is TRBV5-6, with unresolved D. Germline V lookup: CDR1 SGHDT, CDR2 YYEEEE. This CDR3 comprises 13 residues. Trimming removed 2 bases at V and 6 bases at J, with 8 bases between.